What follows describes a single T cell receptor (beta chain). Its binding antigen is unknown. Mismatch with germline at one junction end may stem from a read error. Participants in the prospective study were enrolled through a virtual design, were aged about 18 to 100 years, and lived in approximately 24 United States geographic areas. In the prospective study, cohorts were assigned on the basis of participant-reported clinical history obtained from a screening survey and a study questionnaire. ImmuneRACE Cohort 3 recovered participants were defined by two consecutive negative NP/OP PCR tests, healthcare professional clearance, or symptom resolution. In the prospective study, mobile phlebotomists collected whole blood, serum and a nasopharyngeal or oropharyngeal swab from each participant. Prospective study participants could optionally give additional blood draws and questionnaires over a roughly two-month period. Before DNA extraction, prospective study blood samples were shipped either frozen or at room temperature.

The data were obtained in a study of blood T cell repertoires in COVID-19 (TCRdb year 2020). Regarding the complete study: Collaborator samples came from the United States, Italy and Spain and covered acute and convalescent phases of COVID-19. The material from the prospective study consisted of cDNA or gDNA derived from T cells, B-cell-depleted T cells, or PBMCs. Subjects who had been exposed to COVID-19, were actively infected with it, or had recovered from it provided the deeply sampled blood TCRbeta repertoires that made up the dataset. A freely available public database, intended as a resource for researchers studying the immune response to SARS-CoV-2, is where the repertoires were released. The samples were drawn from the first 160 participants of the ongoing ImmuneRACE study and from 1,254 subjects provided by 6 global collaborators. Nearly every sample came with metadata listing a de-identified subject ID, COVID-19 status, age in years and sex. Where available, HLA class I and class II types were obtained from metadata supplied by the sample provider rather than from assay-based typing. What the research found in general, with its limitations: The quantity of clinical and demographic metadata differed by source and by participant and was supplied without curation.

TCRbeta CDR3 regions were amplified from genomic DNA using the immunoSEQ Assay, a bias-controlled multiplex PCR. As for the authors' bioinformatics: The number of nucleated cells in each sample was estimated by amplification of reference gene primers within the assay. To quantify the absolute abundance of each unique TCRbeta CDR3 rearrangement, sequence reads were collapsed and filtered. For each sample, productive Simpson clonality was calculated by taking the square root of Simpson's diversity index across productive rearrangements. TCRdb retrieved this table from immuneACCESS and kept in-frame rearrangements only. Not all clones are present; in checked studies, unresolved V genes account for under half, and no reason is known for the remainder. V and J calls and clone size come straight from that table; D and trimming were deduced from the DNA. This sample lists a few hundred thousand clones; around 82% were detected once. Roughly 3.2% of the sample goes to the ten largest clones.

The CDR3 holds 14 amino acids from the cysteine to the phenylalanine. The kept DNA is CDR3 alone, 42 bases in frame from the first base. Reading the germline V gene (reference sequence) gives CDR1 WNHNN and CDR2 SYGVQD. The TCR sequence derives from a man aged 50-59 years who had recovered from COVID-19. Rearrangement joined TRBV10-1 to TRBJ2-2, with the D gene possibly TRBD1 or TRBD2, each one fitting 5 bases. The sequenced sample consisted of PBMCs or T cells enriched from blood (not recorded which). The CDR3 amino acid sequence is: CASIEGRNTGELFF. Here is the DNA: TGCGCCAGCATTGAGGGGCGGAACACCGGGGAGCTGTTTTTT.